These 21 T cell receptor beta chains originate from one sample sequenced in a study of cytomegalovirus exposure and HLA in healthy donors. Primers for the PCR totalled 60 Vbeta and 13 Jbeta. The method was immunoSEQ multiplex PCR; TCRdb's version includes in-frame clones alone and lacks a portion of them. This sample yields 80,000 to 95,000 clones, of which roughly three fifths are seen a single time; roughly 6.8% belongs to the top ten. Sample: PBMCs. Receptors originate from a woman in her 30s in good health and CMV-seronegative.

The CDR3 DNA sequence: TGTGCCAGCAGCTTAGATATCGTCAACACTGAAGCTTTCTTT. Protein sequence: CASSLDIVNTEAFF. The chain has TRBV11-2 and TRBJ1-1; no reliable D call. The germline V gene has CDR1 SGHAT and CDR2 FQNNGV. V was clipped by 0 bases and J by 2 bases, with 7 bases between them. The CDR3 runs to 14 residues.

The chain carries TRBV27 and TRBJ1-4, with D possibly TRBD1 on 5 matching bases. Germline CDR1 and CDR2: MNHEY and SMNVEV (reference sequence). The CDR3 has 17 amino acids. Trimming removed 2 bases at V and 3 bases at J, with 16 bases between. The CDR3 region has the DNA TGTGCCAGCAGTTTACGTAGGGGTCGGTTACCTAATGAAAAACTGTTTTTT. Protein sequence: CASSLRRGRLPNEKLFF.

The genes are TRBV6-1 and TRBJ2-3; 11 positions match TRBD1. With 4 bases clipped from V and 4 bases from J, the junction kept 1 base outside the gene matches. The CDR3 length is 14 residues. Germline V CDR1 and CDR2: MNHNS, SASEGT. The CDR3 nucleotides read TGTGCCAGCAGTGCGGGACAGGGGGCAGATACGCAGTATTTT. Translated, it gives CASSAGQGADTQYF.

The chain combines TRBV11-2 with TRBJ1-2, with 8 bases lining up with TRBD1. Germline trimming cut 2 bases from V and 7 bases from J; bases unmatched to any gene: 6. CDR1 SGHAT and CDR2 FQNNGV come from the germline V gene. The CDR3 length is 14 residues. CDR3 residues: CASSLSYRGSGYTF. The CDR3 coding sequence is TGTGCCAGCAGCTTATCGTACAGGGGGTCTGGCTACACCTTC.

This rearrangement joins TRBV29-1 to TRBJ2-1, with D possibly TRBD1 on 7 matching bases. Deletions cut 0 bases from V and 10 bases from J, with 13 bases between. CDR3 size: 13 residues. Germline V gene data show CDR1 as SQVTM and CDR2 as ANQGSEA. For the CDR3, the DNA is TGCAGCGTTGAAGAACGGACAGGAGGGGAGCAGTTCTTC. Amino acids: CSVEERTGGEQFF.

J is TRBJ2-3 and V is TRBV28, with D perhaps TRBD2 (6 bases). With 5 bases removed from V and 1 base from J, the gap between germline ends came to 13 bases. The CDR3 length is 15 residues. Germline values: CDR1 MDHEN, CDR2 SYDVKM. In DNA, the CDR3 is TGTGCCAGCAGTCTTCATTCGGGAGGCACAGATACGCAGTATTTT. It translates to CASSLHSGGTDTQYF.

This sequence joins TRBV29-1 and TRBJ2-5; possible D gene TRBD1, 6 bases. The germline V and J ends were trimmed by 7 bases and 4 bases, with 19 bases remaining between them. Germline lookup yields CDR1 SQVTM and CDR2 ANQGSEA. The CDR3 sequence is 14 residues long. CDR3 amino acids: CSALPGHSGETQYF. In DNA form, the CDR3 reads TGCAGCGCCCTTCCGGGACATTCTGGAGAGACCCAGTACTTC. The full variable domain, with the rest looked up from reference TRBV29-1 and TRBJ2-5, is SAVISQKPSRDICQRGTSLTIQCQVDSQVTMMFWYRQQPGQSLTLIATANQGSEATYESGFVIDKFPISRPNLTFSTLTVSNMSPEDSSIYLCSALPGHSGETQYFGPGTRLLVL.

CDR3 residues: CASKKRRGLGYTF. The CDR3 DNA follows: TGTGCCAGCAAAAAGAGGCGGGGCCTTGGCTACACCTTC. V and J are TRBV6-5 and TRBJ1-2, with D perhaps matching TRBD1 (5 bases). V gave up 7 bases and J gave up 7 bases, with 16 bases separating them. The CDR3 contains 13 residues. Germline V gives CDR1 MNHEY, CDR2 SVGAGI.

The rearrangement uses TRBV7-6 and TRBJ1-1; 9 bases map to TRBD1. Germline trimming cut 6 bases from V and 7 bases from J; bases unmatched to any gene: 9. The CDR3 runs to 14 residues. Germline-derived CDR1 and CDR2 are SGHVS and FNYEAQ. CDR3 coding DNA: TGTGCCAGCAGACGCGGACAGGGGAGCGGTGAAGCTTTCTTT. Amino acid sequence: CASRRGQGSGEAFF.

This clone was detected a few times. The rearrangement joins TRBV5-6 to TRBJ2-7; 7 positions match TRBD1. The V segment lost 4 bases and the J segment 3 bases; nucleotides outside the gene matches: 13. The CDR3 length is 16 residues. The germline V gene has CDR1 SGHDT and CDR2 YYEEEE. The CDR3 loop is CASSPQGSRGLYEQYF. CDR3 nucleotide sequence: TGTGCCAGCAGCCCACAGGGGAGTCGGGGCCTCTACGAGCAGTACTTC.

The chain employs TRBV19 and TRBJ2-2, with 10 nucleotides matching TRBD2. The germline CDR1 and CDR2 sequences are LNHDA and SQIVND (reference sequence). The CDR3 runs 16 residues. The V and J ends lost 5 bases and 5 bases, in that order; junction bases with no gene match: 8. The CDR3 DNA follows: TGTGCCAGTAGTCCACCGGGACTAGCGCCTACCGGGGAGCTGTTTTTT. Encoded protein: CASSPPGLAPTGELFF. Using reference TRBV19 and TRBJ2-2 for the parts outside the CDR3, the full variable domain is DGGITQSPKYLFRKEGQNVTLSCEQNLNHDAMYWYRQDPGQGLRLIYYSQIVNDFQKGDIAEGYSVSREKKESFPLTVTSAQKNPTAFYLCASSPPGLAPTGELFFGEGSRLTVL.

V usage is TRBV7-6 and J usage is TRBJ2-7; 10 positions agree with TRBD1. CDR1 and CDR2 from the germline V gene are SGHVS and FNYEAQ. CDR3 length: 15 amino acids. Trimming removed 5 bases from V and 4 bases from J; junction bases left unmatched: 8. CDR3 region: CASSPRTGGGYEQYF. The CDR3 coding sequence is TGTGCCAGCAGCCCGCGGACAGGGGGAGGTTACGAGCAGTACTTC.

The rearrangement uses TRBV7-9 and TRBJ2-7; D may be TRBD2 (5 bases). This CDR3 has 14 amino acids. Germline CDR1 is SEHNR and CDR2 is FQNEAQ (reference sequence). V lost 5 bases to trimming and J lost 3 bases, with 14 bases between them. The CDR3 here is CASSLVATDYEQYF. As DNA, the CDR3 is TGTGCCAGCAGCCTAGTAGCGACCGACTACGAGCAGTACTTC.

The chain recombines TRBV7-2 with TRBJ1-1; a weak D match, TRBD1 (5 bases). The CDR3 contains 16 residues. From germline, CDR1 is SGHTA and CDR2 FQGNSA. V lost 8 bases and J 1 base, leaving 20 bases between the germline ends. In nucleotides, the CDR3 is TGTGCCAGCTTCCCGACAGTAGGTCGGGCGAACACTGAAGCTTTCTTT. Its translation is CASFPTVGRANTEAFF.

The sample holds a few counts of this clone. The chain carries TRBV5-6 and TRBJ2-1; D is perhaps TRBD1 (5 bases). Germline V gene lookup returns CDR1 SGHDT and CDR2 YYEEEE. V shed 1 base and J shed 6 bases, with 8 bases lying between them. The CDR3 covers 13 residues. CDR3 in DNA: TGTGCCAGCAGCTTGCAAGGGGTCAATGAGCAGTTCTTC. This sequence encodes CASSLQGVNEQFF. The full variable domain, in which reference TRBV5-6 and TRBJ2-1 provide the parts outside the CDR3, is DAGVTQSPTHLIKTRGQQVTLRCSPKSGHDTVSWYQQALGQGPQFIFQYYEEEERQRGNFPDRFSGHQFPNYSSELNVNALLLGDSALYLCASSLQGVNEQFFGPGTRLTVL.

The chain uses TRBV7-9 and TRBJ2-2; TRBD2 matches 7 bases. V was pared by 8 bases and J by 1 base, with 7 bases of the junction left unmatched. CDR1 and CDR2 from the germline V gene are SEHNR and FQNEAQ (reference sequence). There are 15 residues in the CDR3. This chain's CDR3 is CASGRASGNTGELFF. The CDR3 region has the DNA TGTGCCAGCGGCCGGGCTAGCGGGAACACCGGGGAGCTGTTTTTT.

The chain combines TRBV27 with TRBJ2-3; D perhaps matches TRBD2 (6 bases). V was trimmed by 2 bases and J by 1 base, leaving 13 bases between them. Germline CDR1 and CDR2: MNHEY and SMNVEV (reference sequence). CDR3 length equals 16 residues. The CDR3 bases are TGTGCCAGCAGTTTAGTCCTAGCGAGGGGCACAGATACGCAGTATTTT. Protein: CASSLVLARGTDTQYF.

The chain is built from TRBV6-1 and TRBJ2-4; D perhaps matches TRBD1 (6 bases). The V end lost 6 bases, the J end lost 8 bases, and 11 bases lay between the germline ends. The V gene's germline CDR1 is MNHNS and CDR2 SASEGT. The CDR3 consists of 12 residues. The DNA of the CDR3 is TGTGCCAGCAGAGTCTCAGGGGACATTCAGTACTTC. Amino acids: CASRVSGDIQYF.

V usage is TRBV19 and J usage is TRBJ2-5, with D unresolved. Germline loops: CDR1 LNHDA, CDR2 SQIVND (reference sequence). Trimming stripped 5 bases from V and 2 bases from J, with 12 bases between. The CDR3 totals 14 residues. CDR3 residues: CASSWRGSQETQYF. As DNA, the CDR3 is TGTGCCAGTAGTTGGCGCGGCAGTCAAGAGACCCAGTACTTC.

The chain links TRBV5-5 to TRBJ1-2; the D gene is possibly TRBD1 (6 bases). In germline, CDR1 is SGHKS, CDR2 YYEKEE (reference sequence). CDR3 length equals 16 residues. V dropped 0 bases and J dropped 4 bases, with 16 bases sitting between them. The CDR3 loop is CASSLGVDRTLYGYTF. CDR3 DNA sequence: TGTGCCAGCAGCTTGGGGGTAGACAGGACCCTCTATGGCTACACCTTC.

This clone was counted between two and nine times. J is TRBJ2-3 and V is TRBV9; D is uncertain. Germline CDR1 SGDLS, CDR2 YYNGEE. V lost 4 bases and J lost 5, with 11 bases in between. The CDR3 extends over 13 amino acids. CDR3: CASSSRVEDTQYF. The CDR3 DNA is TGTGCCAGCAGCTCCCGGGTGGAAGATACGCAGTATTTT.